These T cell receptor beta chains were read from a single sample in a study of blood T cell repertoires in COVID-19. Generated by immunoSEQ multiplex PCR, the TCRdb table keeps only in-frame clones and is missing some. The data contain roughly 60,000 clones, approximately 80% of them singletons. Sequencing input: peripheral blood. These receptors all come from a man older than 75 with acute or convalescent COVID-19. Each CDR3 is given with its conserved first and last residue. D genes are given only for firm matches. Only part of the rows carry a size: once, few, many, or a class if the clone is expanded.

CDR3 length: 15
D gene: TRBD1
V gene: TRBV2
clone size: .
J gene: TRBJ2-2
CDR3 protein: CASTTDRANTGELFF
CDR3 DNA: TGTGCCAGCACCACGGACAGGGCGAACACCGGGGAGCTGTTTTTT

CDR3 length: 14
D gene: TRBD1
V gene: TRBV5-4
clone size: .
J gene: TRBJ2-3
CDR3 protein: CASSPGQGEDTQYF
CDR3 DNA: TGTGCCAGCAGCCCGGGACAGGGGGAGGATACGCAGTATTTT

CDR3 length: 15
D gene: .
V gene: TRBV3-1/TRBV3-2
clone size: .
J gene: TRBJ1-2
CDR3 protein: CASSNSDRFGYGYTF
CDR3 DNA: TGTGCCAGCAGCAACTCCGACAGGTTTGGCTATGGCTACACCTTC

CDR3 length: 14
D gene: .
V gene: TRBV11-2
clone size: .
J gene: TRBJ2-2
CDR3 protein: CASSPGVNTGELFF
CDR3 DNA: TGTGCCAGCAGCCCGGGGGTCAACACCGGGGAGCTGTTTTTT

CDR3 length: 15
D gene: TRBD1
V gene: TRBV12-5
clone size: .
J gene: TRBJ1-5
CDR3 protein: CASGLGQGAYQPQHF
CDR3 DNA: TGTGCTAGTGGTTTGGGACAGGGGGCCTATCAGCCCCAGCATTTT

CDR3 length: 15
D gene: .
V gene: TRBV6-4
clone size: .
J gene: TRBJ1-4
CDR3 protein: CASTRGRAGNEKLFF
CDR3 DNA: TGTGCCAGCACCAGGGGAAGGGCGGGTAATGAAAAACTGTTTTTT

CDR3 length: 13
D gene: .
V gene: TRBV3-1/TRBV3-2
clone size: .
J gene: TRBJ1-2
CDR3 protein: CASSQDPGLGYTF
CDR3 DNA: TGTGCCAGCAGCCAAGATCCGGGTCTGGGCTACACCTTC

CDR3 length: 16
D gene: TRBD1
V gene: TRBV7-8
clone size: .
J gene: TRBJ1-4
CDR3 protein: CASSDQGQNRREKLFF
CDR3 DNA: TGTGCCAGCAGCGACCAGGGACAGAATAGGAGAGAAAAACTGTTTTTT

CDR3 length: 15
D gene: .
V gene: TRBV7-5
clone size: .
J gene: TRBJ2-1
CDR3 protein: CVRSLALAGVREQFF
CDR3 DNA: TGTGTCAGAAGCTTAGCACTAGCGGGGGTCCGGGAGCAGTTCTTC

CDR3 length: 14
D gene: .
V gene: TRBV4-2
clone size: .
J gene: TRBJ1-1
CDR3 protein: CASSQGHTNTEAFF
CDR3 DNA: TGTGCCAGCAGCCAAGGTCACACGAACACTGAAGCTTTCTTT

CDR3 length: 15
D gene: TRBD2
V gene: TRBV19
clone size: .
J gene: TRBJ2-1
CDR3 protein: CASSIGAGVNNEQFF
CDR3 DNA: TGTGCCAGTAGTATAGGCGCGGGGGTAAACAATGAGCAGTTCTTC

CDR3 length: 14
D gene: TRBD2
V gene: TRBV3-1/TRBV3-2
clone size: .
J gene: TRBJ2-7
CDR3 protein: CASSPPGRGEGQYF
CDR3 DNA: TGTGCCAGCAGCCCGCCTGGGAGGGGTGAGGGGCAGTACTTC

CDR3 length: 15
D gene: .
V gene: TRBV5-1
clone size: .
J gene: TRBJ1-2
CDR3 protein: CASSLDGTANYGYTF
CDR3 DNA: TGCGCCAGCAGCTTGGACGGTACAGCTAACTATGGCTACACCTTC

CDR3 length: 16
D gene: TRBD2
V gene: TRBV11-3
clone size: .
J gene: TRBJ2-3
CDR3 protein: CASSLSSGGRVDTQYF
CDR3 DNA: TGTGCCAGCAGCTTAAGTAGCGGGGGACGTGTAGATACGCAGTATTTT

CDR3 length: 13
D gene: .
V gene: TRBV12-3/TRBV12-4
clone size: .
J gene: TRBJ2-4
CDR3 protein: CASTRTAVHIQYF
CDR3 DNA: TGTGCCAGCACCCGGACTGCAGTACACATTCAGTACTTC

CDR3 length: 15
D gene: .
V gene: TRBV6-5
clone size: few
J gene: TRBJ1-6
CDR3 protein: CASSYSARGNSPLHF
CDR3 DNA: TGTGCCAGCAGTTACTCGGCCAGGGGAAATTCACCCCTCCACTTT

CDR3 length: 16
D gene: TRBD2
V gene: TRBV5-1
clone size: .
J gene: TRBJ2-5
CDR3 protein: CASSLGLAGGLETQYF
CDR3 DNA: TGCGCCAGCAGCTTAGGACTAGCGGGGGGTTTAGAGACCCAGTACTTC

CDR3 length: 13
D gene: .
V gene: TRBV6-5
clone size: .
J gene: TRBJ1-4
CDR3 protein: CASSYSRGEKLFF
CDR3 DNA: TGTGCCAGCAGTTACTCGAGAGGGGAAAAACTGTTTTTT

CDR3 length: 16
D gene: .
V gene: TRBV27
clone size: .
J gene: TRBJ1-2
CDR3 protein: CASSLLPRVANYGYTF
CDR3 DNA: TGTGCCAGCAGTTTATTACCCAGGGTAGCTAACTATGGCTACACCTTC

CDR3 length: 14
D gene: .
V gene: TRBV15
clone size: few
J gene: TRBJ1-6
CDR3 protein: CATSREVSNSPLHF
CDR3 DNA: TGTGCCACCAGCAGAGAAGTTAGTAATTCACCCCTCCACTTT

CDR3 length: 17
D gene: .
V gene: TRBV14
clone size: once
J gene: TRBJ1-1
CDR3 protein: CASSQDSRPGLNTEAFF
CDR3 DNA: TGTGCCAGCAGCCAAGACTCTCGTCCAGGGTTGAACACTGAAGCTTTCTTT

CDR3 length: 17
D gene: TRBD1
V gene: TRBV27
clone size: .
J gene: TRBJ1-1
CDR3 protein: CASSLSMVWDRGAEAFF
CDR3 DNA: TGTGCCAGCAGTTTATCGATGGTTTGGGACAGGGGCGCTGAAGCTTTCTTT

CDR3 length: 15
D gene: .
V gene: TRBV24-1
clone size: .
J gene: TRBJ2-1
CDR3 protein: CATAPRDTTYNEQFF
CDR3 DNA: TGTGCCACTGCCCCACGGGACACCACCTACAATGAGCAGTTCTTC

CDR3 length: 15
D gene: TRBD1
V gene: TRBV2
clone size: .
J gene: TRBJ1-6
CDR3 protein: CASNEPGQGHSPLHF
CDR3 DNA: TGTGCCAGCAATGAACCGGGACAGGGACATTCACCCCTCCACTTT

CDR3 length: 12
D gene: .
V gene: TRBV6-5
clone size: .
J gene: TRBJ1-1
CDR3 protein: CASSSRNTEAFF
CDR3 DNA: TGTGCCAGCAGTTCGAGGAACACTGAAGCTTTCTTT

CDR3 length: 15
D gene: TRBD1
V gene: TRBV4-2
clone size: .
J gene: TRBJ2-2
CDR3 protein: CASSQGPRGTGELFF
CDR3 DNA: TGTGCCAGCAGCCAAGGCCCCAGGGGGACCGGGGAGCTGTTTTTT

CDR3 length: 13
D gene: TRBD1
V gene: TRBV19
clone size: .
J gene: TRBJ1-4
CDR3 protein: CASNRQGGEKLFF
CDR3 DNA: TGTGCCAGTAATCGACAGGGCGGGGAAAAACTGTTTTTT

CDR3 length: 16
D gene: TRBD1
V gene: TRBV5-1
clone size: .
J gene: TRBJ2-2
CDR3 protein: CASSISGTGHTGELFF
CDR3 DNA: TGCGCCAGCAGCATATCCGGGACAGGGCACACCGGGGAGCTGTTTTTT

CDR3 length: 12
D gene: .
V gene: TRBV7-8
clone size: .
J gene: TRBJ1-1
CDR3 protein: CASSSDSKWAFF
CDR3 DNA: TGTGCCAGCAGCTCAGACAGTAAATGGGCTTTCTTT